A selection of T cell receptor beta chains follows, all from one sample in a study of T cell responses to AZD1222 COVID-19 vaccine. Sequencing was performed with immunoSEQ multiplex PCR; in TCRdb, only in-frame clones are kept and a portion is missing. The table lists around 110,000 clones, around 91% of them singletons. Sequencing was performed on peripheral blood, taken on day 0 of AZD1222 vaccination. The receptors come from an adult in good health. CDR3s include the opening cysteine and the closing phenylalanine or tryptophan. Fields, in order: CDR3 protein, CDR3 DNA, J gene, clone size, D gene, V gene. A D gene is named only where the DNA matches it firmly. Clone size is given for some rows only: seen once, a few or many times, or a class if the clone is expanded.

CDR3 protein: CASSLGLGQPNTEAFF
CDR3 DNA: TGCGCCAGCAGCTTGGGATTAGGACAGCCGAACACTGAAGCTTTCTTT
J gene: TRBJ1-1
clone size: .
D gene: .
V gene: TRBV5-1

CDR3 protein: CASRPRGLPLEQYF
CDR3 DNA: TGTGCCAGCAGACCCAGGGGGTTACCCCTCGAGCAGTACTTC
J gene: TRBJ2-7
clone size: once
D gene: TRBD1
V gene: TRBV7-8

CDR3 protein: CSVRPGGNEQYF
CDR3 DNA: TGCAGCGTACGTCCAGGGGGTAACGAGCAGTACTTC
J gene: TRBJ2-7
clone size: .
D gene: TRBD1
V gene: TRBV29-1

CDR3 protein: CASSLDGSSYEQYF
CDR3 DNA: TGTGCCAGCAGCTTGGACGGATCCTCCTACGAGCAGTACTTC
J gene: TRBJ2-7
clone size: .
D gene: .
V gene: TRBV7-2

CDR3 protein: CASSFRANYGYTF
CDR3 DNA: TGTGCCAGCAGTTTCCGGGCCAACTATGGCTACACCTTC
J gene: TRBJ1-2
clone size: .
D gene: .
V gene: TRBV12-3/TRBV12-4

CDR3 protein: CATYRGWTEAFF
CDR3 DNA: TGTGCCACCTACAGGGGTTGGACTGAAGCTTTCTTT
J gene: TRBJ1-1
clone size: .
D gene: .
V gene: TRBV21-1

CDR3 protein: CASSEGGVGEQYF
CDR3 DNA: TGTGCCAGCAGCGAGGGGGGTGTTGGCGAGCAGTACTTC
J gene: TRBJ2-7
clone size: .
D gene: .
V gene: TRBV9

CDR3 protein: CASSQGASSTGELFF
CDR3 DNA: TGTGCCAGCAGCCAGGGGGCGAGTAGCACCGGGGAGCTGTTTTTT
J gene: TRBJ2-2
clone size: .
D gene: TRBD1
V gene: TRBV11-3

CDR3 protein: CASSPQGGGGNTIYF
CDR3 DNA: TGTGCCAGCAGCCCTCAGGGGGGTGGTGGAAACACCATATATTTT
J gene: TRBJ1-3
clone size: .
D gene: TRBD1
V gene: TRBV7-9

CDR3 protein: CASSYPPGSAPGPETQYF
CDR3 DNA: TGTGCCAGCAGTTACCCCCCAGGGAGCGCGCCAGGCCCCGAGACCCAGTACTTC
J gene: TRBJ2-5
clone size: .
D gene: .
V gene: TRBV6-2/TRBV6-3

CDR3 protein: CASKIQGDQPQHF
CDR3 DNA: TGTGCCAGCAAGATCCAGGGCGATCAGCCCCAGCATTTT
J gene: TRBJ1-5
clone size: .
D gene: .
V gene: TRBV6-5

CDR3 protein: CASTTLWRDSRQIAFF
CDR3 DNA: TGTGCCAGTACGACACTCTGGAGGGACAGTCGCCAGATCGCTTTCTTT
J gene: TRBJ1-1
clone size: .
D gene: .
V gene: TRBV21-1

CDR3 protein: CASSQGRARGMNTEAFF
CDR3 DNA: TGCGCCAGCAGCCAGGGAAGGGCCAGAGGAATGAACACTGAAGCTTTCTTT
J gene: TRBJ1-1
clone size: .
D gene: .
V gene: TRBV4-1

CDR3 protein: CASSLARYSGNTIYF
CDR3 DNA: TGTGCCAGCAGCTTAGCTCGGTACTCTGGAAACACCATATATTTT
J gene: TRBJ1-3
clone size: once
D gene: .
V gene: TRBV7-2

CDR3 protein: CASSFLPESPLHF
CDR3 DNA: TGTGCCAGCAGCTTTCTACCAGAGTCACCCCTCCACTTT
J gene: TRBJ1-6
clone size: .
D gene: .
V gene: TRBV7-2

CDR3 protein: CASSRQGMNLNTEAFF
CDR3 DNA: TGTGCCAGCAGCCGACAGGGGATGAATTTGAACACTGAAGCTTTCTTT
J gene: TRBJ1-1
clone size: .
D gene: TRBD1
V gene: TRBV9

CDR3 protein: CSARQVNEQYF
CDR3 DNA: TGCAGTGCTAGACAGGTCAACGAGCAGTACTTC
J gene: TRBJ2-7
clone size: .
D gene: .
V gene: TRBV20-1

CDR3 protein: CASSYATGGRNYGYTF
CDR3 DNA: TGTGCCAGCAGTTACGCAACAGGGGGAAGAAACTATGGCTACACCTTC
J gene: TRBJ1-2
clone size: .
D gene: TRBD1
V gene: TRBV6-5

CDR3 protein: CASSSEVGELFF
CDR3 DNA: TGTGCCAGCAGTTCGGAAGTTGGGGAGCTGTTTTTT
J gene: TRBJ2-2
clone size: .
D gene: .
V gene: TRBV6-2/TRBV6-3

CDR3 protein: CASSQILEYSEQYF
CDR3 DNA: TGTGCCAGCAGCCAGATACTAGAATACAGCGAGCAGTACTTC
J gene: TRBJ2-7
clone size: .
D gene: .
V gene: TRBV6-2/TRBV6-3

CDR3 protein: CASSRIEGPGPLNYGYTF
CDR3 DNA: TGTGCCAGCAGCCGCATTGAGGGGCCGGGGCCCCTAAACTATGGCTACACCTTC
J gene: TRBJ1-2
clone size: .
D gene: .
V gene: TRBV27

CDR3 protein: CASSSTGFRAGELFF
CDR3 DNA: TGTGCCAGCAGCTCGACAGGGTTTAGGGCCGGGGAGCTGTTTTTT
J gene: TRBJ2-2
clone size: .
D gene: TRBD1
V gene: TRBV7-6

CDR3 protein: CASSFTSGEETQYF
CDR3 DNA: TGTGCCAGCAGCTTTACTAGCGGGGAAGAGACCCAGTACTTC
J gene: TRBJ2-5
clone size: .
D gene: TRBD2
V gene: TRBV7-9

CDR3 protein: CASSLFASTDTQYF
CDR3 DNA: TGCGCCAGCAGCTTATTCGCTAGCACAGATACGCAGTATTTT
J gene: TRBJ2-3
clone size: .
D gene: .
V gene: TRBV5-1

CDR3 protein: CASSILGNTEAFF
CDR3 DNA: TGTGCCAGCAGCATCCTCGGGAACACTGAAGCTTTCTTT
J gene: TRBJ1-1
clone size: .
D gene: .
V gene: TRBV12-3/TRBV12-4

CDR3 protein: CASSLPENTEAFF
CDR3 DNA: TGTGCCAGCAGCTTACCAGAGAACACTGAAGCTTTCTTT
J gene: TRBJ1-1
clone size: once
D gene: .
V gene: TRBV7-2

CDR3 protein: CASSLQGQGFHQPQHF
CDR3 DNA: TGTGCCAGCAGCTTGCAGGGACAGGGGTTTCATCAGCCCCAGCATTTT
J gene: TRBJ1-5
clone size: .
D gene: TRBD1
V gene: TRBV5-6

CDR3 protein: CASKSGGAFGEQFF
CDR3 DNA: TGTGCCAGCAAAAGCGGGGGGGCGTTCGGTGAGCAGTTCTTC
J gene: TRBJ2-1
clone size: once
D gene: .
V gene: TRBV21-1

CDR3 protein: CASSLGQGLSYEQYF
CDR3 DNA: TGTGCCAGCAGCCTTGGACAGGGCTTATCCTACGAGCAGTACTTC
J gene: TRBJ2-7
clone size: .
D gene: TRBD1
V gene: TRBV7-2

CDR3 protein: CASSPDRSYGYTF
CDR3 DNA: TGTGCCAGCAGCCCAGACAGGTCCTATGGCTACACCTTC
J gene: TRBJ1-2
clone size: .
D gene: .
V gene: TRBV5-4

CDR3 protein: CASSLSGPRETQYF
CDR3 DNA: TGTGCCAGCAGCTTATCCGGGCCGCGCGAGACCCAGTACTTC
J gene: TRBJ2-5
clone size: .
D gene: .
V gene: TRBV7-3

CDR3 protein: CASSALGQGNGYTF
CDR3 DNA: TGTGCCAGCAGCGCATTAGGACAGGGTAATGGCTACACCTTC
J gene: TRBJ1-2
clone size: .
D gene: TRBD1
V gene: TRBV9

CDR3 protein: CSAGQVKEQYF
CDR3 DNA: TGCAGTGCTGGACAGGTCAAGGAGCAGTACTTC
J gene: TRBJ2-7
clone size: .
D gene: TRBD1
V gene: TRBV20-1

CDR3 protein: CASSIVPGGDYGYTF
CDR3 DNA: TGTGCCAGTAGTATAGTACCAGGGGGTGACTATGGCTACACCTTC
J gene: TRBJ1-2
clone size: .
D gene: TRBD1
V gene: TRBV19